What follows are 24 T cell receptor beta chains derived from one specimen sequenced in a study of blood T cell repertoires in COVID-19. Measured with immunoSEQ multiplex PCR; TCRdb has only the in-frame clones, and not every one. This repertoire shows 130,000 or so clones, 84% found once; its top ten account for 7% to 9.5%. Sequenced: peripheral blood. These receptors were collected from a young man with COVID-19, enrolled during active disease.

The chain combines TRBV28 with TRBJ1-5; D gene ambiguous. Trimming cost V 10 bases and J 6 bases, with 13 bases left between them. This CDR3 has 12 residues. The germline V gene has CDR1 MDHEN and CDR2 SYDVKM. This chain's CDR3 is CATCLVLQPQHF. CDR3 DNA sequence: TGTGCCACGTGTCTTGTCCTTCAGCCCCAGCATTTT.

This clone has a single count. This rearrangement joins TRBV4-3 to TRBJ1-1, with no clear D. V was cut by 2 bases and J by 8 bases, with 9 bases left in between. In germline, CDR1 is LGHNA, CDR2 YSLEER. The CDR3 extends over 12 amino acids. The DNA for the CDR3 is TGCGCCAGCAGCCAACGAGGGCGCGAAGCTTTCTTT. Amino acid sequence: CASSQRGREAFF.

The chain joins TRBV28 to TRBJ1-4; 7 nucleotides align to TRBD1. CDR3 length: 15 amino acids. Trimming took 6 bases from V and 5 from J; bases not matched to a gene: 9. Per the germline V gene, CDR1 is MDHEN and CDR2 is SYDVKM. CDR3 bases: TGTGCCAGCAGCCTTGGACAGGTCCTCAATGAAAAACTGTTTTTT. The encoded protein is CASSLGQVLNEKLFF.

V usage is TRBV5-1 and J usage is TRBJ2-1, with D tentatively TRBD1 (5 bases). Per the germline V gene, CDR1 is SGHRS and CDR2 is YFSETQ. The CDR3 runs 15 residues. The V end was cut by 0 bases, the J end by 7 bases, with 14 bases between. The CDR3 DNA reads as TGCGCCAGCAGCTTGGCCATGGGCCAGGGTAATGAGCAGTTCTTC. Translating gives CASSLAMGQGNEQFF.

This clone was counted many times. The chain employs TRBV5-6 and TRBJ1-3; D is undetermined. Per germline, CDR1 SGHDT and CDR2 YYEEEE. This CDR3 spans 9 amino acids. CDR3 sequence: CSTGNTIYF. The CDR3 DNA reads TGTAGCACTGGAAACACCATATATTTT.

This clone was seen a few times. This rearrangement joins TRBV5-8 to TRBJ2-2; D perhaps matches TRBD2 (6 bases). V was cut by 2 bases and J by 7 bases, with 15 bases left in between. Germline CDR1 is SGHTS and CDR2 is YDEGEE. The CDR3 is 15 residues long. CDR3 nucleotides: TGTGCCAGCAGCTTTAGTGGAGGGCGCGGCGGGGAGCTGTTTTTT. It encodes CASSFSGGRGGELFF.

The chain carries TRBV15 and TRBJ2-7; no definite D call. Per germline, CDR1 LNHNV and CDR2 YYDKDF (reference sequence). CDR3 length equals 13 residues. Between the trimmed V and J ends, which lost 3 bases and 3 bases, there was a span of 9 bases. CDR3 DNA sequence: TGTGCCACCAGCAGCCCCCGCTACTACGAGCAGTACTTC. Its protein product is CATSSPRYYEQYF.

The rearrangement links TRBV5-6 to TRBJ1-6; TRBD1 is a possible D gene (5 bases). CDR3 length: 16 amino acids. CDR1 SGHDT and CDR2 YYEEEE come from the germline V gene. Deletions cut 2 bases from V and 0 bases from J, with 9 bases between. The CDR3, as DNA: TGTGCCAGCAGCTTTTACAGGAGCTCCTATAATTCACCCCTCCACTTT. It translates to CASSFYRSSYNSPLHF. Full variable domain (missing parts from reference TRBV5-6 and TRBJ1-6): DAGVTQSPTHLIKTRGQQVTLRCSPKSGHDTVSWYQQALGQGPQFIFQYYEEEERQRGNFPDRFSGHQFPNYSSELNVNALLLGDSALYLCASSFYRSSYNSPLHFGNGTRLTVT.

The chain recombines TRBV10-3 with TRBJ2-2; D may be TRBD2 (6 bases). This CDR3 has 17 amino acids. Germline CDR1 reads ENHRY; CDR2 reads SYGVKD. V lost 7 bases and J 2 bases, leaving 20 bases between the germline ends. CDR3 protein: CAITPSSGLQNTGELFF. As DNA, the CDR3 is TGTGCCATCACCCCCTCATCGGGACTCCAAAACACCGGGGAGCTGTTTTTT.

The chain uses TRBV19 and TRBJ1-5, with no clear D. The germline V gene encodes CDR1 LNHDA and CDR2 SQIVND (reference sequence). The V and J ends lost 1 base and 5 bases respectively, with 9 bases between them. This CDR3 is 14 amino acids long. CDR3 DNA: TGTGCCAGTAGTATAGTATTTTCTGATCAGCCCCAGCATTTT. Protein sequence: CASSIVFSDQPQHF.

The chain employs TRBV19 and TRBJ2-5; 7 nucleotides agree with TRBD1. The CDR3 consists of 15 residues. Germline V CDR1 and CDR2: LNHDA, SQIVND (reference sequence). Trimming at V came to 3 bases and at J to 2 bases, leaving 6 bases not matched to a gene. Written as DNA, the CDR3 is TGTGCCAGTAGTATGGTGGCCAGGGGGCAAGAGACCCAGTACTTC. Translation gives CASSMVARGQETQYF. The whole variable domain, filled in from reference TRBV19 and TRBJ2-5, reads DGGITQSPKYLFRKEGQNVTLSCEQNLNHDAMYWYRQDPGQGLRLIYYSQIVNDFQKGDIAEGYSVSREKKESFPLTVTSAQKNPTAFYLCASSMVARGQETQYFGPGTRLLVL.

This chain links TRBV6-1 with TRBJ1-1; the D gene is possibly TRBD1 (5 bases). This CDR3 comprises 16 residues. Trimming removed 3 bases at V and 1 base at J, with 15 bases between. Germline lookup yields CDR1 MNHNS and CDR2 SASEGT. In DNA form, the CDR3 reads TGTGCCAGCAGTGATACAGGATCTTTTGCGAACACTGAAGCTTTCTTT. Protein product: CASSDTGSFANTEAFF.

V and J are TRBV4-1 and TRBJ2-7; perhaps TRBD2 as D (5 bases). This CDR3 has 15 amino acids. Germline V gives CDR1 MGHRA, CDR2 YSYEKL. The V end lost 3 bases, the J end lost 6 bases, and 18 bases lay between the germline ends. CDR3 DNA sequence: TGCGCCAGCAGCCAGGAGGACCTGCCTGAGGGCGAGCAGTACTTC. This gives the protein CASSQEDLPEGEQYF.

The CDR3 loop reads CASSTTTGPPNYGYTF. The CDR3 nucleotides read TGTGCCAGTAGTACCACGACAGGACCTCCTAACTATGGCTACACCTTC. The rearrangement joins TRBV19 to TRBJ1-2, with D possibly TRBD1 on 6 matching bases. This CDR3 is 16 amino acids long. The V end lost 4 bases, the J end lost 0 bases, and 15 bases lay between the germline ends. CDR1 and CDR2 (germline): LNHDA, SQIVND (reference sequence).

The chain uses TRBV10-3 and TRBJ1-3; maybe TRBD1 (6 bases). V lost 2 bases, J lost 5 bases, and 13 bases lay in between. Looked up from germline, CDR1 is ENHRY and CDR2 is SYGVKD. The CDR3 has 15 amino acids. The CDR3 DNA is TGTGCCATCAGTGAGCTGGCAGGGGCACGAAACACCATATATTTT. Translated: CAISELAGARNTIYF.

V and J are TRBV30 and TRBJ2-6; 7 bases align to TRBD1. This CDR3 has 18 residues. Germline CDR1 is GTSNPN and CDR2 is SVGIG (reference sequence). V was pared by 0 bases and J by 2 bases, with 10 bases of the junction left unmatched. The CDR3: CAWSVQGGDIPGANVLTF. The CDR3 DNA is TGTGCCTGGAGTGTACAAGGGGGCGATATCCCTGGGGCCAACGTCCTGACTTTC.

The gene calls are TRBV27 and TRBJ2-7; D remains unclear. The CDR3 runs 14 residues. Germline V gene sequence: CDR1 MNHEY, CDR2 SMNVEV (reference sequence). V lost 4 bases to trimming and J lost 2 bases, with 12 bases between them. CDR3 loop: CASSSSWQAYEQYF. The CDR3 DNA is TGTGCCAGCAGTTCCTCCTGGCAGGCCTACGAGCAGTACTTC.

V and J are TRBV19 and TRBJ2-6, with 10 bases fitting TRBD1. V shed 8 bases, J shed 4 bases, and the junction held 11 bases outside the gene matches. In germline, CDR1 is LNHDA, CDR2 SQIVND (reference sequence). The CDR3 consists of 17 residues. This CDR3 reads CASRPGTGESGANVLTF. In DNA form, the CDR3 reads TGTGCCAGTCGCCCTGGGACAGGGGAATCCGGGGCCAACGTCCTGACTTTC.

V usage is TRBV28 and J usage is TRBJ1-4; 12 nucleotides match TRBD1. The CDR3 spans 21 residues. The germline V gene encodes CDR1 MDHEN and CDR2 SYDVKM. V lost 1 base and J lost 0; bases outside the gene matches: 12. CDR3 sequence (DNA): TGTGCCAGCAGTTTATCGGGGGACAGGGGGCTAAACTTTGCAACTAATGAAAAACTGTTTTTT. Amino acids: CASSLSGDRGLNFATNEKLFF.

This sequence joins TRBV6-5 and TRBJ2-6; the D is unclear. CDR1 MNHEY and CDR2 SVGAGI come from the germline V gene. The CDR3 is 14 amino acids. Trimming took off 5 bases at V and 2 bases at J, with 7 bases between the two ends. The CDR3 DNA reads TGTGCCAGCAGTCTAGACCCTGGGGCCAACGTCCTGACTTTC. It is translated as CASSLDPGANVLTF.

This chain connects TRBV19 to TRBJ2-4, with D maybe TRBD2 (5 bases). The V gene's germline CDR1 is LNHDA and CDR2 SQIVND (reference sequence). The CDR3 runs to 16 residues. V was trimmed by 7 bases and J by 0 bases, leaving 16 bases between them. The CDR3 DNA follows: TGTGCCAGTACCGCATTGGAGGCTCCAGCCAAAAACATTCAGTACTTC. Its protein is CASTALEAPAKNIQYF.

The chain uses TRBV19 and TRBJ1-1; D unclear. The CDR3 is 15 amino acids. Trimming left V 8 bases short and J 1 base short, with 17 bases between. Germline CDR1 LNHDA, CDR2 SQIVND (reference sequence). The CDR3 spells CASRRERLRNTEAFF. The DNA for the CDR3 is TGTGCCAGTCGGAGAGAACGGCTCAGGAACACTGAAGCTTTCTTT.

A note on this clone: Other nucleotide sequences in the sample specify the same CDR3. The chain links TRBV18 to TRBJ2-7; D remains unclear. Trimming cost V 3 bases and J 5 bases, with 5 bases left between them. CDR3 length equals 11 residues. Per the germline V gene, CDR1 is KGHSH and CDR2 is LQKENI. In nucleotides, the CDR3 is TGTGCCAGCTCACCCCGGGACGAGCAGTACTTC. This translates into CASSPRDEQYF.

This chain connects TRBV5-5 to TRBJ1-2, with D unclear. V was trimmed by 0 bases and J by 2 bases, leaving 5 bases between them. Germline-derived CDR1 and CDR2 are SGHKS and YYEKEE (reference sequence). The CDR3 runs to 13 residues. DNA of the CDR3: TGTGCCAGCAGCTTGGCCGGGAACTATGGCTACACCTTC. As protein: CASSLAGNYGYTF.